This TCR beta chain derives from a study of CD8 T cells in Susac syndrome. Study in general: Patients with Susac syndrome were therapy-naive, on corticosteroids, or on intravenous immunoglobulin alone at the time that blood was drawn.

RNA, at roughly 0.45 to 1 ug, was reverse transcribed with random hexamers. TCRdb fed the immunoSEQ multiplex PCR reads into MiXCR, producing one record per CDR3 protein. The sample shows 120,000 or so distinct CDR3 sequences, around 96% of them seen only once. Germline V gene sequence: CDR1 LNHDA, CDR2 SQIVND (reference sequence). Deletions cut 10 bases from V and 2 bases from J, with 6 bases between. The CDR3 covers 10 residues. This clonotype was detected once. Sequencing of TCR beta, carried out with a high-throughput approach, was applied to CD8+ and CD4+ T cells from the blood. Input material: CD4+ T cells from PBMCs. This rearrangement joins TRBV19 to TRBJ2-7; D is unclear. This sequence was found in a human donor with Susac syndrome. Here the CDR3 DNA reads TGTGCCACAGACCCCTACGAGCAGTACTTC. It translates to CATDPYEQYF.